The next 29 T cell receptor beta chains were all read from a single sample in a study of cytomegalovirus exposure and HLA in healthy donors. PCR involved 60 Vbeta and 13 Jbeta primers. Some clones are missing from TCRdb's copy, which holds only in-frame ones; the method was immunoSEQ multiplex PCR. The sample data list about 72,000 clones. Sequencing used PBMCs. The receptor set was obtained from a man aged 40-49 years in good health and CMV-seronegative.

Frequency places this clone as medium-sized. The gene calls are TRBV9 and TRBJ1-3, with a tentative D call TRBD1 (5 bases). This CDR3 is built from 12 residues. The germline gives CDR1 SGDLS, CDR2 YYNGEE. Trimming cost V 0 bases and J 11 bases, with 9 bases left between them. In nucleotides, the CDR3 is TGTGCCAGCAGCGTAGACGACAGCTCCATATATTTT. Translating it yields CASSVDDSSIYF.

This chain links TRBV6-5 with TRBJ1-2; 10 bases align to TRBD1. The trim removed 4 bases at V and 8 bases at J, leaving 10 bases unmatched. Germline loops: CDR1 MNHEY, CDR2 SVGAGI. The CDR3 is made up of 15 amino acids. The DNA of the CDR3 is TGTGCCAGCAGTTCCTCAGGGACAGGGGATTGGGGCTACACCTTC. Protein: CASSSSGTGDWGYTF.

CDR3 sequence (DNA): TGTGCCAGCAGCCAAGTTGAGCGGGGCCTCTACAATGAGCAGTTCTTC. Amino acids: CASSQVERGLYNEQFF. This chain links TRBV4-2 with TRBJ2-1, with TRBD2 identical over 7 bases. Trimming at V came to 1 base and at J to 3 bases, leaving 6 bases not matched to a gene. CDR3 length: 16 amino acids. Germline-derived CDR1 and CDR2 are LGHNA and YNFKEQ.

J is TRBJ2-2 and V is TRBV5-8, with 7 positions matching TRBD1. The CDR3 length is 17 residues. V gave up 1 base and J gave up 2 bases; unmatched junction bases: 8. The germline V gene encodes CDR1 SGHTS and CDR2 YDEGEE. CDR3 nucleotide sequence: TGTGCCAGCAGCTTGATAGGGGGCACGGTAAACACCGGGGAGCTGTTTTTT. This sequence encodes CASSLIGGTVNTGELFF.

The CDR3 nucleotides are TGTGCCAGCAGCCGGGACACCCCGCGAGGCACCGGGGAGCTGTTTTTT. This gives the protein CASSRDTPRGTGELFF. The chain carries TRBV11-1 and TRBJ2-2; a weak D match, TRBD1 (6 bases). The CDR3 runs 16 residues. Trimming took 5 bases from V and 4 from J, leaving 17 bases between them. The germline gives CDR1 SGHAT, CDR2 FQDESV (reference sequence).

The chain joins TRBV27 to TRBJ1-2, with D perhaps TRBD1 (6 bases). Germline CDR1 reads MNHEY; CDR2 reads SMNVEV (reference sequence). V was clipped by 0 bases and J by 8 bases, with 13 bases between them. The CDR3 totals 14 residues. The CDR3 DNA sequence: TGTGCCAGCAGTTTATCTGGACAGCCGAGCGGCTACACCTTC. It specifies CASSLSGQPSGYTF.

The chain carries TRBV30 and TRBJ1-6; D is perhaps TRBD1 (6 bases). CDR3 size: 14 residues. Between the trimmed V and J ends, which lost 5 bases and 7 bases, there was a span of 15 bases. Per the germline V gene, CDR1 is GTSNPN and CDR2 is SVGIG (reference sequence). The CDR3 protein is CAWAMDSSNSPLHF. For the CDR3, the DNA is TGTGCCTGGGCAATGGACAGCAGCAATTCACCCCTCCACTTT.

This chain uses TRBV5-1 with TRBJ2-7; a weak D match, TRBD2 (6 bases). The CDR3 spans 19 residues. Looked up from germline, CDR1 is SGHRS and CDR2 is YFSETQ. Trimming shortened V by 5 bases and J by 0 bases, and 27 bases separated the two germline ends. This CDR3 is CASRQKRRPLAFDSYEQYF. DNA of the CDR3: TGCGCCAGCAGGCAAAAGAGGAGGCCACTAGCCTTTGACTCCTACGAGCAGTACTTC.

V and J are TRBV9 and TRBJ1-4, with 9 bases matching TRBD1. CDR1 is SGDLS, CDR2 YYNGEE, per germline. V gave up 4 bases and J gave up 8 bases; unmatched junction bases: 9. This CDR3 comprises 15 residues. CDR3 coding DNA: TGTGCCAGCAGCCCCCGGGACAGGGAGGTAGAAAAACTGTTTTTT. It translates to CASSPRDREVEKLFF.

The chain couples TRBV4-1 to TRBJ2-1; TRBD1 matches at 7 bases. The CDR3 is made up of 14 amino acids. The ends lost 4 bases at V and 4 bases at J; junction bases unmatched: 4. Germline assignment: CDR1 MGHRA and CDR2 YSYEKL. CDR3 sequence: CASSPVGQYNEQFF. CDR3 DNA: TGCGCCAGCAGCCCTGTGGGACAGTACAATGAGCAGTTCTTC.

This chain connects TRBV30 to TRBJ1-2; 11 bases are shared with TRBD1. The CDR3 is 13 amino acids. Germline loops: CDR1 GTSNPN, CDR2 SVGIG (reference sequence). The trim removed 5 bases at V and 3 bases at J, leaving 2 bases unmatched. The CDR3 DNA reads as TGTGCCTGGCAGGACAGGGGGCACTATGGCTACACCTTC. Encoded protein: CAWQDRGHYGYTF.

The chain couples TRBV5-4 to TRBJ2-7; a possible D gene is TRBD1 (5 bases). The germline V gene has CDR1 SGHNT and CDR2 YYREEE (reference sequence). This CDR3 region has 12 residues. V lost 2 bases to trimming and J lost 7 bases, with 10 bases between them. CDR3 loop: CASSFFQGEQYF. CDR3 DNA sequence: TGTGCCAGCAGCTTTTTCCAGGGTGAGCAGTACTTC.

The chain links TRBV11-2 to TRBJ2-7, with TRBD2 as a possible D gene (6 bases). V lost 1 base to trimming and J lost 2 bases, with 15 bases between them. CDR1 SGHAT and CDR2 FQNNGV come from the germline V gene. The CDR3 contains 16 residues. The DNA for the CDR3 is TGTGCCAGCAGCTTAGGTTACGGGACGGGGGCCTACGAGCAGTACTTC. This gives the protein CASSLGYGTGAYEQYF.

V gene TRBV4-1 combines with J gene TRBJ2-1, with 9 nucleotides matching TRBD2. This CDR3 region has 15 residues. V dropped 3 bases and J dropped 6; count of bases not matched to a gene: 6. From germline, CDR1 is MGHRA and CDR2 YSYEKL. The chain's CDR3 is CASSQLLAGINEQFF. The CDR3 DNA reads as TGCGCCAGCAGCCAGTTACTAGCGGGTATCAATGAGCAGTTCTTC.

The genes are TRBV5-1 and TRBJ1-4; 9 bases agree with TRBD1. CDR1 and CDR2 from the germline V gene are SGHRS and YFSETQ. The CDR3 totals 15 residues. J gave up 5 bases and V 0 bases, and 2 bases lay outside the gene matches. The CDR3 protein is CASSLEGTGNEKLFF. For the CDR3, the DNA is TGCGCCAGCAGCTTGGAAGGGACAGGGAATGAAAAACTGTTTTTT.

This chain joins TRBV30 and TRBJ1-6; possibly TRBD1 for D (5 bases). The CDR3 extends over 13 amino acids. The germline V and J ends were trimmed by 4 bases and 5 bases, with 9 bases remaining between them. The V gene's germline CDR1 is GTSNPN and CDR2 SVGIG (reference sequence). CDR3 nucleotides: TGTGCCTGGACATCAGGGAATAATTCACCCCTCCACTTT. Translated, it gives CAWTSGNNSPLHF.

The CDR3 nucleotides read TGTGCCATCAGGGGACAGGGTTCGGGGAACACTGAAGCTTTCTTT. Translated, it gives CAIRGQGSGNTEAFF. This chain joins TRBV10-3 and TRBJ1-1; 9 bases map to TRBD1. The J segment lost 1 base and the V segment lost 6 bases, leaving 6 bases of the junction unmatched. From germline, CDR1 is ENHRY and CDR2 SYGVKD. The CDR3 runs to 15 residues.

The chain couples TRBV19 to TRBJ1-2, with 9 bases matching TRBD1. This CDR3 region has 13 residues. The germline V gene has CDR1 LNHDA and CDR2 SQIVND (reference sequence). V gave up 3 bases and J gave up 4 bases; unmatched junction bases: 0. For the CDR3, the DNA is TGTGCCAGTAGTATGGGACAGGGCTATGGCTACACCTTC. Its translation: CASSMGQGYGYTF. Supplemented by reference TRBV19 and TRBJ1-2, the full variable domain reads DGGITQSPKYLFRKEGQNVTLSCEQNLNHDAMYWYRQDPGQGLRLIYYSQIVNDFQKGDIAEGYSVSREKKESFPLTVTSAQKNPTAFYLCASSMGQGYGYTFGSGTRLTVV.

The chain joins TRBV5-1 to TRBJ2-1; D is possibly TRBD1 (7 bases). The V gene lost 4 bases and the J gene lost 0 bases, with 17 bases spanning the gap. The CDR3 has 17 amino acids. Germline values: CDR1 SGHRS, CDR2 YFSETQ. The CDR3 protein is CASSGGTAGASYNEQFF. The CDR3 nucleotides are TGCGCCAGCAGCGGGGGGACAGCTGGTGCCTCCTACAATGAGCAGTTCTTC.

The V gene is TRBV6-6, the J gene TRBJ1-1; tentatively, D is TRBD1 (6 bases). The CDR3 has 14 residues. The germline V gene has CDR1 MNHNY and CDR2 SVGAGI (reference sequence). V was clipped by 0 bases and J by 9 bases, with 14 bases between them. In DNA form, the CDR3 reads TGTGCCAGCAGTTACTCGATATTAGGGGGACAAGCTTTCTTT. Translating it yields CASSYSILGGQAFF.

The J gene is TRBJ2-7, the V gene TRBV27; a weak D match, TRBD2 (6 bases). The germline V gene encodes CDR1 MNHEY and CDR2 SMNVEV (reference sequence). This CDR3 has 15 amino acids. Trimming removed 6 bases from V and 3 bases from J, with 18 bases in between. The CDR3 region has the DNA TGTGCCAGCAGCCGCTCCCCTGGAGGGTACTACGAGCAGTACTTC. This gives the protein CASSRSPGGYYEQYF.

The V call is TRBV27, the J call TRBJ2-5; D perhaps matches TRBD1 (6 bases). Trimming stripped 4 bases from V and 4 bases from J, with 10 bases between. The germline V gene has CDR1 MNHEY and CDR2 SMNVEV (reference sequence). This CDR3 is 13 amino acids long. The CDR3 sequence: CASSWNRAETQYF. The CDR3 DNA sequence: TGTGCCAGCAGTTGGAACAGGGCAGAGACCCAGTACTTC.

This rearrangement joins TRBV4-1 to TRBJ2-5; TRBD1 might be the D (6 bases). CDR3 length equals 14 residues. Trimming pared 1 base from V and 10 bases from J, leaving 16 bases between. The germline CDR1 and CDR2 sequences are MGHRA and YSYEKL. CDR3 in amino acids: CASSQVPLQGSQYF. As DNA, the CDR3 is TGCGCCAGCAGCCAAGTTCCCCTCCAGGGGAGCCAGTACTTC.

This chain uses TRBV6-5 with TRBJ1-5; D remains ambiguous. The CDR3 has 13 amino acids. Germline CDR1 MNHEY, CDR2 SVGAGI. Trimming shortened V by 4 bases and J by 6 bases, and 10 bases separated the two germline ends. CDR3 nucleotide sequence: TGTGCCAGCAGTTGGAGGCGTGGTCAGCCCCAGCATTTT. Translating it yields CASSWRRGQPQHF.

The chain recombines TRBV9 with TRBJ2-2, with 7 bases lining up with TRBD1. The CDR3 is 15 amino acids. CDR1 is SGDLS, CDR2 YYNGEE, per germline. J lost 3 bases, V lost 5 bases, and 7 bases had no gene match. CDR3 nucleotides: TGTGCCAGCAGTACCGGGACAGCTTACACCGGGGAGCTGTTTTTT. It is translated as CASSTGTAYTGELFF. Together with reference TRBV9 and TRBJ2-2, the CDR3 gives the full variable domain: DSGVTQTPKHLITATGQRVTLRCSPRSGDLSVYWYQQSLDQGLQFLIQYYNGEERAKGNILERFSAQQFPDLHSELNLSSLELGDSALYFCASSTGTAYTGELFFGEGSRLTVL.

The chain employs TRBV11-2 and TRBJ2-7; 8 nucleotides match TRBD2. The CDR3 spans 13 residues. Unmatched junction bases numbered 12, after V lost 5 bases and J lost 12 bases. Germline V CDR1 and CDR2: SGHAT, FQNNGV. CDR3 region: CASSTDAGGGLYF. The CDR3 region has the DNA TGTGCCAGCAGCACGGACGCGGGGGGCGGTCTGTACTTC.

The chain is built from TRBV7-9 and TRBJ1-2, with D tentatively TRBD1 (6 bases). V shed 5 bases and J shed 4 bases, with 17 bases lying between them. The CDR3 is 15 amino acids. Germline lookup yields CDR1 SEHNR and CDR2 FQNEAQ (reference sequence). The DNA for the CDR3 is TGTGCCAGCAGCCCTGGGACATCTAGGGCCTATGGCTACACCTTC. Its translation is CASSPGTSRAYGYTF.

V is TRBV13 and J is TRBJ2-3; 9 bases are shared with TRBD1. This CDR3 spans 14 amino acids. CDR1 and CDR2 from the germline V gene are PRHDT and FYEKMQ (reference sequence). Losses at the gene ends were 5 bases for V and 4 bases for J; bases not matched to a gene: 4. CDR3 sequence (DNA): TGTGCCAGCAGCCTACGGACAGGGGCAGATACGCAGTATTTT. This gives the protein CASSLRTGADTQYF.

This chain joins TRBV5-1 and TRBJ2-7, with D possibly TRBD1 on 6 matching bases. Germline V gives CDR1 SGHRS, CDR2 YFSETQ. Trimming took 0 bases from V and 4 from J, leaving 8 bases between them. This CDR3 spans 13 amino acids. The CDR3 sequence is CASSLDRAYEQYF. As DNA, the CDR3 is TGCGCCAGCAGCTTGGACAGGGCTTACGAGCAGTACTTC. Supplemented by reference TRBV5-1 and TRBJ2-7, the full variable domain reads KAGVTQTPRYLIKTRGQQVTLSCSPISGHRSVSWYQQTPGQGLQFLFEYFSETQRNKGNFPGRFSGRQFSNSRSEMNVSTLELGDSALYLCASSLDRAYEQYFGPGTRLTVT.